The 11 T cell receptor beta chains below were found in one sample sequenced in a study of T-cell memory formation after mild COVID-19. MiXCR, applied by TCRdb to the 5' RACE reads, yields one record per CDR3 protein. The repertoire includes approximately 150,000 distinct CDR3 sequences, about 19% of them detected once, and approximately 2.4% sits in the top ten. Input material: PBMCs or a T cell subset sorted from them (not recorded which). These receptors were collected from an adult woman who had mild COVID-19 (a few samples of this study predate the infection). Cell type and time point are not known.

The chain uses TRBV7-9 and TRBJ1-5, with D perhaps TRBD1 (5 bases). Trimming removed 2 bases at V and 2 bases at J, with 16 bases between. The germline CDR1 and CDR2 sequences are SEHNR and FQNEAQ (reference sequence). CDR3 length equals 17 residues. CDR3 bases: TGTGCCAGCAGCTTATTCCGATCCGGGGCTGGCAATCAGCCCCAGCATTTT. Its protein product is CASSLFRSGAGNQPQHF.

This clonotype was picked up a small number of times. The rearrangement joins TRBV7-3 to TRBJ2-3; 7 bases agree with TRBD2. Trimming cost V 5 bases and J 4 bases; bases outside gene matches: 12. The CDR3 runs to 16 residues. In germline, CDR1 is SGHTA, CDR2 FQGTGA. The chain's CDR3 is CASSPLAGSGADTQYF. The CDR3 nucleotides are TGTGCCAGCAGCCCCTTAGCGGGTTCGGGGGCAGATACGCAGTATTTT.

This clonotype was found a few times. The chain uses TRBV7-9 and TRBJ2-7, with TRBD2 matching 10 bases. The CDR3 spans 18 residues. V shed 5 bases and J 1 base; nucleotides not matched to a gene: 14. The germline V gene encodes CDR1 SEHNR and CDR2 FQNEAQ (reference sequence). The CDR3 is CASSPWDRGAGGSYEQYF. The CDR3 bases are TGTGCCAGCAGCCCATGGGACAGAGGAGCGGGAGGGTCCTACGAGCAGTACTTC. Combining the CDR3 with reference TRBV7-9 and TRBJ2-7 gives the whole variable domain DTGVSQNPRHKITKRGQNVTFRCDPISEHNRLYWYRQTLGQGPEFLTYFQNEAQLEKSRLLSDRFSAERPKGSFSTLEIQRTEQGDSAMYLCASSPWDRGAGGSYEQYFGPGTRLTVT.

V and J are TRBV29-1 and TRBJ2-3; 12 bases map to TRBD1. The CDR3 is 15 residues long. V gave up 4 bases and J gave up 2 bases; unmatched junction bases: 4. CDR1 and CDR2 (germline): SQVTM, ANQGSEA. DNA of the CDR3: TGCAGCGTTGCCCTGGGACAGGGGGCCACAGATACGCAGTATTTT. Translated: CSVALGQGATDTQYF.

The V call is TRBV3-1, the J call TRBJ2-4; D is perhaps TRBD2 (6 bases). The V end was cut by 11 bases, the J end by 8 bases, with 19 bases between. From germline, CDR1 is LGHDT and CDR2 YNNKEL (reference sequence). The CDR3 has 13 amino acids. The CDR3 spells CASSGGPGDIQYF. In DNA form, the CDR3 reads TGTGCCTCCAGTGGAGGGCCCGGGGACATTCAGTACTTC.

This clonotype was seen a few times. V gene TRBV12-3 or TRBV12-4 combines with J gene TRBJ2-1; 12 bases line up with TRBD2. The CDR3 sequence is 12 residues long. V lost 2 bases, J lost 15 bases, and 2 bases stayed unmatched. DNA of the CDR3: TGTGCCAGCAGTTTACTAGCGGGGGGGCCGTTCTTC. This encodes CASSLLAGGPFF.

In its sample, this clonotype was seen a few times. V and J are TRBV30 and TRBJ2-5, with no clear D. V was trimmed by 5 bases and J by 6 bases, leaving 10 bases between them. Germline values: CDR1 GTSNPN, CDR2 SVGIG (reference sequence). The CDR3 is 11 amino acids. CDR3: CAWGILQTQYF. The DNA of the CDR3 is TGTGCCTGGGGGATCCTACAGACCCAGTACTTC. Based on the CDR3 plus reference TRBV30 and TRBJ2-5, the full variable domain is SQTIHQWPATLVQPVGSPLSLECTVEGTSNPNLYWYRQAAGRGLQLLFYSVGIGQISSEVPQNLSASRPQDRQFILSSKKLLLSDSGFYLCAWGILQTQYFGPGTRLLVL.

The V call is TRBV6-5, the J call TRBJ2-3; D may be TRBD1 or TRBD2 (5 bases each). V lost 6 bases and J lost 8, with 21 bases in between. Germline values: CDR1 MNHEY, CDR2 SVGAGI. The CDR3 consists of 15 residues. For the CDR3, the DNA is TGTGCCAGCAGCGGGCTGGGGGTTTGGGCGGGTACGCAGTATTTT. This sequence encodes CASSGLGVWAGTQYF.

V gene TRBV7-2 combines with J gene TRBJ1-5; 7 bases align to TRBD1. Germline CDR1 is SGHTA and CDR2 is FQGNSA. The CDR3 is 14 amino acids. V trimming: 7 bases; J trimming: 6 bases; junction bases outside the gene matches: 9. The CDR3 DNA follows: TGTGCCAGCAACTCACAGGGGTTGCGTCAGCCCCAGCATTTT. Translating it yields CASNSQGLRQPQHF.

This clonotype came up once. The chain joins TRBV12-3 or TRBV12-4 to TRBJ1-1, with no clear D. This CDR3 contains 13 residues. V was clipped by 0 bases and J by 3 bases, with 5 bases between them. The CDR3 loop is CASSLAWDTEAFF. The CDR3 bases are TGTGCCAGCAGTTTAGCATGGGACACTGAAGCTTTCTTT.

V is TRBV6-1 and J is TRBJ2-1; D is ambiguous. In germline, CDR1 is MNHNS, CDR2 SASEGT. Trimming removed 2 bases at V and 3 bases at J, with 2 bases between. There are 12 residues in the CDR3. The CDR3 nucleotides read TGTGCCAGCAGTGAACTCTACAATGAGCAGTTCTTC. This codes for CASSELYNEQFF.